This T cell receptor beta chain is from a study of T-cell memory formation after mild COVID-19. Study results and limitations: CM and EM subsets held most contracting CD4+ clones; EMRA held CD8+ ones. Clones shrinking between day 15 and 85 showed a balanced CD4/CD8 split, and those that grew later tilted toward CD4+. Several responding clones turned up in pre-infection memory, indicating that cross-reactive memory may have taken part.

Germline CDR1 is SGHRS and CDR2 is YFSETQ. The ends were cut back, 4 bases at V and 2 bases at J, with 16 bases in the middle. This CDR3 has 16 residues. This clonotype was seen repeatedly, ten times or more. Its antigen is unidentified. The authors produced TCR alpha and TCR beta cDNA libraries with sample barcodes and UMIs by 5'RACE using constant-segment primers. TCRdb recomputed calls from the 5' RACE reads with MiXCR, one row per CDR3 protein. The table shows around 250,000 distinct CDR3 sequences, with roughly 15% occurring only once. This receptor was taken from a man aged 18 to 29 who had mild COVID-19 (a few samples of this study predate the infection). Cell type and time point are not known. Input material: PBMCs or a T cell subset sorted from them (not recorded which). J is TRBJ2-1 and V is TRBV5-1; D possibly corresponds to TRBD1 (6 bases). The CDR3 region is CASSHNRDKAYNEQFF. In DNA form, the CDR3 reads TGCGCCAGCAGCCATAACCGGGACAAGGCCTACAATGAGCAGTTCTTC.